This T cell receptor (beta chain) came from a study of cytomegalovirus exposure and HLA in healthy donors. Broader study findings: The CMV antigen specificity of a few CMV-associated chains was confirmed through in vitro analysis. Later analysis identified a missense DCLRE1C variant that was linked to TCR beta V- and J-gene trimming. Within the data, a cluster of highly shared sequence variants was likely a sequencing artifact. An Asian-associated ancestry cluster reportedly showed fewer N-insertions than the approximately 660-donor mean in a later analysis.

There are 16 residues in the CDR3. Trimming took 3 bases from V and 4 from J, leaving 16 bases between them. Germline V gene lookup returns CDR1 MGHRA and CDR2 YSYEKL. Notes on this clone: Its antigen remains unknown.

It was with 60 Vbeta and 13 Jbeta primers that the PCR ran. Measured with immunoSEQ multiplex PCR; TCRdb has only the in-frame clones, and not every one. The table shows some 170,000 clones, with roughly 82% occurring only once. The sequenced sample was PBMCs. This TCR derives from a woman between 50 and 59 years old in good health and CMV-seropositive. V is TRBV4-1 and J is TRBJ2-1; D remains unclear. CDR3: CASSQRYSSRYNEQFF. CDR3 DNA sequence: TGCGCCAGCAGCCAGAGATATTCTAGTCGGTACAATGAGCAGTTCTTC.